Given below is one TCR beta chain in context. Its antigen is as yet unknown. This sample is part of a study of T cell responses to AZD1222 COVID-19 vaccine. Germline V gives CDR1 KGHSH, CDR2 LQKENI. CDR3 size: 17 residues. The V and J ends lost 0 bases and 1 base respectively, with 15 bases between them. Produced via immunoSEQ multiplex PCR; TCRdb's table is partial and in-frame only. This table holds around 99,000 clones, approximately 91% found once. Overall study findings and caveats: Baseline testing showed seropositivity in only a handful of AZD1222 recipients. Per reports, nearly half of all spike-specific TCRs target regions that are unmutated in variants.

Timing groups of about 4 and about 12 weeks for second doses were pooled. This clonotype was sampled from an adult who received the AZD1222 COVID-19 vaccine. This chain joins TRBV18 and TRBJ2-5; D is perhaps TRBD2 (6 bases). The sequencing used peripheral blood, collected 28 days after the second AZD1222 dose. CDR3 nucleotide sequence: TGTGCCAGCTCACCACCGATCGGCGGGAAGGGCCAAGAGACCCAGTACTTC. This gives the protein CASSPPIGGKGQETQYF. The whole variable domain, filled in from reference TRBV18 and TRBJ2-5, reads NAGVMQNPRHLVRRRGQEARLRCSPMKGHSHVYWYRQLPEEGLKFMVYLQKENIIDESGMPKERFSAEFPKEGPSILRIQQVVRGDSAAYFCASSPPIGGKGQETQYFGPGTRLLVL.